A single sample is the source of the 25 T cell receptor beta chains below, sequenced in a study of cytomegalovirus exposure and HLA in healthy donors. In the PCR, 60 Vbeta and 13 Jbeta primers were used. Data came from immunoSEQ multiplex PCR; TCRdb stores just in-frame clones and leaves some out. This table holds 79,000 or so clones, around 70% found once. Sequencing was performed on PBMCs. The receptors derive from a woman between 40 and 50 years old in good health and CMV-seropositive.

This chain joins TRBV4-3 and TRBJ2-1, with TRBD2 matching over 11 bases. The CDR3 runs 15 residues. Germline assignment: CDR1 LGHNA and CDR2 YSLEER. V trimming: 3 bases; J trimming: 8 bases; junction bases outside the gene matches: 6. The CDR3 loop reads CASSQILAGVDEQFF. DNA for the CDR3: TGCGCCAGCAGCCAGATACTAGCGGGAGTAGATGAGCAGTTCTTC.

The chain carries TRBV11-3 and TRBJ1-5; 7 bases fit TRBD1. The V gene end was trimmed by 0 bases and the J gene end by 7 bases; junction bases not matched to a gene: 9. Germline V gene sequence: CDR1 SGHNT, CDR2 YENEEA. The CDR3 extends over 16 amino acids. CDR3 region: CASSLDKVQGGQPQHF. In DNA form, the CDR3 reads TGTGCCAGCAGCTTAGATAAGGTCCAGGGGGGACAGCCCCAGCATTTT.

This clone was counted only a few times. The germline gene is not matched at one end of the junction; a read error may be the cause. The rearrangement joins TRBV4-3 to TRBJ2-7, with 8 bases matching TRBD1. CDR3 size: 18 residues. Germline CDR1 reads LGHNA; CDR2 reads YSLEER. The CDR3 spells CASSQVWSPGQASDEQYF. The CDR3 nucleotides are TGCGCCAGCAGCCAAGTGTGGTCACCGGGACAGGCCTCCGACGAGCAGTACTTC.

This clone turned up a few times. The chain couples TRBV27 to TRBJ2-3; D ambiguous. Trimming stripped 6 bases from V and 0 bases from J, with 7 bases between. The CDR3 is 13 residues long. Per germline, CDR1 MNHEY and CDR2 SMNVEV (reference sequence). For the CDR3, the DNA is TGTGCCAGCAGGTTGCGGAGCACAGATACGCAGTATTTT. This translates into CASRLRSTDTQYF.

This clone was found a few times. The chain joins TRBV29-1 to TRBJ1-4, with a tentative D call TRBD1 (5 bases). The CDR3 runs to 13 residues. V lost 6 bases, J lost 8 bases, and 16 bases lay in between. Germline V gene data show CDR1 as SQVTM and CDR2 as ANQGSEA. The CDR3 bases are TGCAGCGTCCGACCCGGACAACAAGAAAAACTGTTTTTT. Translating it yields CSVRPGQQEKLFF.

DNA for the CDR3: TGCGCCAGCAGCTTACCACAGGGGATGGAGACTGAAGCTTTCTTT. Translation gives CASSLPQGMETEAFF. V and J are TRBV5-1 and TRBJ1-1; 7 bases align to TRBD1. CDR1 and CDR2 from the germline V gene are SGHRS and YFSETQ. Trimming at V came to 2 bases and at J to 5 bases, leaving 9 bases not matched to a gene. The CDR3 consists of 15 residues.

This chain connects TRBV9 to TRBJ2-7; D gene unclear. Germline assignment: CDR1 SGDLS and CDR2 YYNGEE. The CDR3 loop spans 12 amino acids. Trimming stripped 3 bases from V and 6 bases from J, with 10 bases between. In nucleotides, the CDR3 is TGTGCCAGCAGCGGCCCCCTAGGCGAGCAGTACTTC. It yields the protein CASSGPLGEQYF. Drawing the rest from reference TRBV9 and TRBJ2-7, the complete variable domain is DSGVTQTPKHLITATGQRVTLRCSPRSGDLSVYWYQQSLDQGLQFLIQYYNGEERAKGNILERFSAQQFPDLHSELNLSSLELGDSALYFCASSGPLGEQYFGPGTRLTVT.

The V gene is TRBV9, the J gene TRBJ2-3; tentatively, D is TRBD2 (5 bases). Trimming cost V 6 bases and J 1 base, with 27 bases left between them. Looked up from germline, CDR1 is SGDLS and CDR2 is YYNGEE. This CDR3 has 19 amino acids. The CDR3 sequence is CASTPGERPLLSGTDTQYF. Written as DNA, the CDR3 is TGTGCCAGCACCCCCGGGGAAAGGCCACTCCTATCGGGCACAGATACGCAGTATTTT.

The chain couples TRBV6-5 to TRBJ1-2, with D unresolved. The V end was cut by 0 bases, the J end by 2 bases, with 13 bases between. Germline loops: CDR1 MNHEY, CDR2 SVGAGI. CDR3 length equals 16 residues. The CDR3 spells CASSYSRAALNYGYTF. The CDR3 DNA reads as TGTGCCAGCAGTTACTCGAGGGCAGCCCTCAACTATGGCTACACCTTC.

This chain uses TRBV11-3 with TRBJ2-7; D possibly corresponds to TRBD1 (6 bases). V lost 5 bases and J lost 2, with 16 bases in between. The CDR3 runs to 15 residues. Germline lookup yields CDR1 SGHNT and CDR2 YENEEA. CDR3 in amino acids: CASSQGQGNTYEQYF. The CDR3 DNA follows: TGTGCCAGCAGCCAGGGCCAGGGGAACACCTACGAGCAGTACTTC.

This chain joins TRBV2 and TRBJ2-1; a possible D gene is TRBD1 (5 bases). Looked up from germline, CDR1 is SNHLY and CDR2 is FYNNEI. V dropped 7 bases and J dropped 0 bases, with 10 bases sitting between them. This CDR3 region has 14 residues. The CDR3 DNA reads as TGTGCCAGCACCAGGGAAAGCTCCTACAATGAGCAGTTCTTC. Encoded protein: CASTRESSYNEQFF.

The chain links TRBV2 to TRBJ1-1, with a weak D call TRBD1 (5 bases). Trimming cost V 7 bases and J 11 bases, with 14 bases left between them. The CDR3 extends over 11 amino acids. The V gene's germline CDR1 is SNHLY and CDR2 FYNNEI. The CDR3 loop is CASTPGGVAFF. The CDR3 nucleotides are TGTGCCAGCACACCTGGGGGGGTGGCTTTCTTT.

The chain employs TRBV5-1 and TRBJ2-7; D is ambiguous. CDR3 length: 13 residues. CDR1 and CDR2 from the germline V gene are SGHRS and YFSETQ. Trimming pared 0 bases from V and 4 bases from J, leaving 8 bases between. CDR3 in DNA: TGCGCCAGCAGCTTGGACACCCTTTACGAGCAGTACTTC. It encodes CASSLDTLYEQYF.

This chain links TRBV5-1 with TRBJ1-2; D gene unclear. V lost 2 bases and J 0 bases, leaving 5 bases between the germline ends. CDR3 length: 13 amino acids. The germline gives CDR1 SGHRS, CDR2 YFSETQ. Here the CDR3 reads CASSFTANYGYTF. CDR3 in DNA: TGCGCCAGCAGCTTCACAGCTAACTATGGCTACACCTTC.

This chain uses TRBV7-7 with TRBJ2-2, with D perhaps matching TRBD1 (5 bases). The germline V gene encodes CDR1 SSHAT and CDR2 FNYEAQ (reference sequence). The V gene lost 2 bases and the J gene lost 6 bases, with 16 bases spanning the gap. The CDR3 has 16 residues. The CDR3 sequence is CASSLSRAGSSGELFF. In nucleotides, the CDR3 is TGTGCCAGCAGCTTATCTCGCGCAGGGTCTTCCGGGGAGCTGTTTTTT. The full variable domain, in which reference TRBV7-7 and TRBJ2-2 provide the parts outside the CDR3, is GAGVSQSPRYKVTKRGQDVTLRCDPISSHATLYWYQQALGQGPEFLTYFNYEAQPDKSGLPSDRFSAERPEGSISTLTIQRTEQRDSAMYRCASSLSRAGSSGELFFGEGSRLTVL.

The genes are TRBV19 and TRBJ1-6; TRBD1 agrees at 7 bases. Germline V CDR1 and CDR2: LNHDA, SQIVND (reference sequence). There are 14 residues in the CDR3. V trimming: 5 bases; J trimming: 10 bases; junction bases outside the gene matches: 8. DNA for the CDR3: TGTGCCAGTAGTGATGCAGGGGGAAGATCACCCCTCCACTTT. Residues: CASSDAGGRSPLHF.

As concerns this clone: At one end, the junction sequence differs from germline, possibly due to a read error. The chain uses TRBV27 and TRBJ1-1, with D unclear. The CDR3 spans 14 residues. Looked up from germline, CDR1 is MNHEY and CDR2 is SMNVEV (reference sequence). The CDR3 sequence: CASRPGGKTTGAFF. Written as DNA, the CDR3 is TGTGCCAGCAGACCGGGAGGTAAAACTACTGGAGCTTTCTTT.

CDR3 in DNA: TGTGCCATCAGCGTCCGCCAGGAGACCCAGTACTTC. Encoded protein: CAISVRQETQYF. The chain employs TRBV10-3 and TRBJ2-5; D gene unclear. The CDR3 is 12 amino acids. The V gene lost 6 bases and the J gene lost 5 bases, with 10 bases spanning the gap. The germline V gene encodes CDR1 ENHRY and CDR2 SYGVKD.

The genes are TRBV7-2 and TRBJ1-2, with a possible D match to TRBD1 (5 bases). Trimming removed 1 base from V and 4 bases from J, with 7 bases in between. CDR1 and CDR2 from the germline V gene are SGHTA and FQGNSA. The CDR3 extends over 13 amino acids. CDR3 protein: CASSLEGVYGYTF. The CDR3 nucleotides are TGTGCCAGCAGCTTAGAAGGGGTCTATGGCTACACCTTC.

The chain recombines TRBV28 with TRBJ2-1; D not certain. Germline CDR1 and CDR2: MDHEN and SYDVKM. This CDR3 contains 15 residues. Trimming shortened V by 4 bases and J by 6 bases, and 16 bases separated the two germline ends. The CDR3 DNA sequence: TGTGCCAGCAGTTCCCAACCCACCGGCGGCAATGAGCAGTTCTTC. This gives the protein CASSSQPTGGNEQFF.

This clone has just one count. J is TRBJ2-7 and V is TRBV28, with TRBD2 matching over 11 bases. The V gene's germline CDR1 is MDHEN and CDR2 SYDVKM. This CDR3 region has 16 residues. Trimming at V came to 5 bases and at J to 4 bases, leaving 10 bases not matched to a gene. CDR3 bases: TGTGCCAGCAGTCCCTCCTCTAGCGGGGGGTTTTACGAGCAGTACTTC. Translating gives CASSPSSSGGFYEQYF. The variable domain in full, completed from reference TRBV28 and TRBJ2-7, reads DVKVTQSSRYLVKRTGEKVFLECVQDMDHENMFWYRQDPGLGLRLIYFSYDVKMKEKGDIPEGYSVSREKKERFSLILESASTNQTSMYLCASSPSSSGGFYEQYFGPGTRLTVT.

This clone was observed a handful of times. V and J are TRBV6-4 and TRBJ2-3, with a possible D match to TRBD1 (5 bases). The V gene lost 0 bases and the J gene lost 1 base, with 5 bases spanning the gap. The V gene's germline CDR1 is MRHNA and CDR2 SNTAGT. The CDR3 extends over 14 amino acids. The CDR3 coding sequence is TGTGCCAGCAGTGACTCAGGGGGCACAGATACGCAGTATTTT. Its translation is CASSDSGGTDTQYF.

The chain is built from TRBV5-6 and TRBJ2-5, with D perhaps TRBD2 (7 bases). The V and J ends lost 5 bases and 5 bases respectively, with 16 bases between them. This CDR3 has 14 amino acids. Germline V lookup: CDR1 SGHDT, CDR2 YYEEEE. This CDR3 reads CASRRGGGTETQYF. The CDR3 DNA follows: TGTGCCAGCAGAAGGGGAGGGGGAACTGAGACCCAGTACTTC.

The chain links TRBV5-1 to TRBJ1-6; D perhaps matches TRBD1 (5 bases). The ends were cut back, 4 bases at V and 5 bases at J, with 16 bases in the middle. The V gene's germline CDR1 is SGHRS and CDR2 YFSETQ. The CDR3 loop spans 16 amino acids. CDR3 loop: CASSRQPGGDNSPLHF. The CDR3 DNA sequence: TGCGCCAGCAGCCGACAGCCGGGGGGAGATAATTCACCCCTCCACTTT.

J is TRBJ2-5 and V is TRBV10-3; D is perhaps TRBD2 (6 bases). V lost 8 bases and J lost 5, with 15 bases in between. The CDR3 contains 13 residues. Germline loops: CDR1 ENHRY, CDR2 SYGVKD. CDR3 region: CAIGAGRAETQYF. Here the CDR3 DNA reads TGTGCCATCGGGGCGGGAAGGGCGGAGACCCAGTACTTC.